Sequencing of this T cell receptor beta chain was carried out in a study of spatial heterogeneity in lung cancer (dated by TCRdb to between 2018 and 2021). Describing the broader study: Beta-chain transcripts were consistently detected in greater numbers than alpha-chain transcripts, which likely reflected higher beta-chain transcript abundance. In the raw uncorrected reads, each unique combination of TCR and UMI appeared more than ten times on average. In tumor regions, TCR transcript counts showed a strong correlation with a T cell transcriptional module score from matched bulk RNA-seq. Nonsynonymous mutation counts, determined by whole-exome sequencing of tumor tissue, were related to features of the TCR repertoire. Both alpha and beta chains were TCR-sequenced in 220 or so tumor regions, about 69 matched nontumor lung samples and over 55 PBMC samples obtained at surgery. TCR alpha and beta repertoires were quantitatively compared across multiple tumor regions, matched nontumor lung and blood in non-small cell lung cancer. What the work shows at the level of the full study, not this receptor alone: Confirming at a functional level the hypothesis that regional TCRs recognize regional mutations was considered to require additional single-cell paired TCR alpha and beta sequencing. Counts of ubiquitous and regional expanded TCRs correlated with counts of ubiquitous and regional nonsynonymous mutations, respectively. The number of expanded intratumoral alpha and beta TCRs correlated with the tumor nonsynonymous mutation count. TCR-seq was estimated to cover only approximately 7% of tumor T cells for alpha chains and 12% to 15% for beta chains.

The CDR3 contains 15 residues, cysteine and phenylalanine counted. Kept here is only the CDR3 DNA, which spans 45 bases and is read in frame from base 1. The CDR1 and CDR2 encoded by the germline V gene are WSHSY and SAAADI. V trim: 5 bases; J trim: 5 bases; unmatched bases: 7. The sample's time point label is to be understood as: sample taken at primary tumor resection. The donors were some 70 patients from the lung TRACERx cohort who had early-stage, untreated non-small cell lung cancer. TCR sequencing used whole RNA extracted from tumor and nontumor lung tissue, or from cryopreserved PBMC samples, without cell sorting. Only patients for whom sufficient RNA was available from at least two tumor regions were selected for TCR sequencing. Before being selected, tumor and adjacent nontumor lung specimens were reviewed by a lung pathologist. In its sample, this clonotype was seen many times. No cognate antigen has been identified for it. It has no much larger one-base neighbor in the sample; base qualities were not kept.

The method behind the library was 5' RACE. Sequencing was performed on a NextSeq 500. The TCR library protocol attached a unique molecular identifier to each TCR cDNA molecule to allow correction of PCR and sequencing errors. The source study handled its data this way. TCR identification, UMI-based error correction and CDR3 extraction were performed with Decombinator tools. TCRs above a frequency of 2 per 1,000, corresponding to the top 1% of the tumor frequency distribution, were defined as expanded. Expanded tumor TCRs were classed as regional if statistically deemed absent (corrected P<0.05) from at least one tumor region, otherwise ubiquitous. Each repertoire was subsampled 100 times to 5,000 TCRs, after which Renyi diversity was computed with the R vegan package. CDR3 similarity networks were built from amino acid triplet string-kernel similarity, connecting CDR3s with pairwise similarity above 0.82. TCRdb ran its own pipeline on the public reads, namely fastp trimming at Q25 and MiXCR clone calling, and kept in-frame beta chains. Each entry merges the rows of one CDR3 protein and shows their most common DNA and genes. TCRdb's processing, not the study's, gives the V and J calls here. In all, the sample holds 4,800 or so distinct CDR3 sequences, and under 15% of those were seen once. Of the sample, roughly 28% is held by the ten largest clones.

This TCR was recovered from a male donor with early-stage non-small cell lung cancer. The rearrangement combines TRBV10-2 with TRBJ1-1; the central 11 bases match TRBD1. Material: lung tumor tissue, obtained at surgery. The CDR3 amino acid sequence is: CASSITGTGGTEAFF. The base sequence is TGCGCCAGCAGTATAACCGGGACAGGGGGAACTGAAGCTTTCTTT.